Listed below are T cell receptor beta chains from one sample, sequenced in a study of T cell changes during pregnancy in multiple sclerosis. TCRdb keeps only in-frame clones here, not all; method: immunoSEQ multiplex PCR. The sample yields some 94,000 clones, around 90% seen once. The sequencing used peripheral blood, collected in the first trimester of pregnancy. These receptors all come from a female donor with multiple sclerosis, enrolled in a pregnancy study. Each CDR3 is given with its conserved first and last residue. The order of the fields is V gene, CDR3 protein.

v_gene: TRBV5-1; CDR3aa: CASSLPRDSYEQYF
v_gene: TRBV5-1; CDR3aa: CASSLIFDNEQFF
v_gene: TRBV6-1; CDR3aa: CASSEFASGTLYNEQFF
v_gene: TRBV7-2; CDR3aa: CASSLAGRIYEQYF
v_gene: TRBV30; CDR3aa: CAWSDGRKNIQYF
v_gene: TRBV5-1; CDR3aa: CASRRTGGRSYTF
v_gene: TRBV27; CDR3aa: CASSLSGRDRVVEQYF
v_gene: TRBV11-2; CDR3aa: CASSLNSGGQETQYF
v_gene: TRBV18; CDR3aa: CASSAGTNTEAFF
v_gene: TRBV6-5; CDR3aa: CASSSGQGDEQYF
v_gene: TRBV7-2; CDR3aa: CASSLGGTVNNEQFF
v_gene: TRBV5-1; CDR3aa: CASSLPTGAATDTQYF
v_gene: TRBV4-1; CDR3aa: CASSQDRVTGGVGYTF
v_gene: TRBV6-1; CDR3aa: CASSPETDTQYF
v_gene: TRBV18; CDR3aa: CASSRDRGTEAFF
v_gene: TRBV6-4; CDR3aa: CASSDGLAAGTDTQYF
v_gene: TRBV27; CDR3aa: CASSLSGRGHTEAFF
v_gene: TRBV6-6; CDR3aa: CASSYSIAYEQYF
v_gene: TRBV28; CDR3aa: CASRLTGTDTQYF
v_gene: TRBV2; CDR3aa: CASSETGATNEKLFF
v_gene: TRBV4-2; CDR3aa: CASSRDGQGHYGYTF
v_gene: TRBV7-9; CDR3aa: CASSLRQGLGRNTEAFF
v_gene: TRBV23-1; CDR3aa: CASTRHDYSNQPQHF
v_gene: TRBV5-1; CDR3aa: CASSWGGEEANTEAFF
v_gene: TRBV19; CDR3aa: CASSLNRGGYTF
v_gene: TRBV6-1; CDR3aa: CASKRGQANTEAFF
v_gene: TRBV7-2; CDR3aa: CASSSKAGGPGEQYF
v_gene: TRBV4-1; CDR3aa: CASSPVSVVNTGELFF
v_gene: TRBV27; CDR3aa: CASSLGAGSSPQHF
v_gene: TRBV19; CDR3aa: CASSIGGQGFNQPQHF
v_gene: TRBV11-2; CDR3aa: CASSLDGVLPGNGGEQYF
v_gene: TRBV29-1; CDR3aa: CSVGKQGIYEQYF
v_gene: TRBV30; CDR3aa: CAWTRQGADEQYF
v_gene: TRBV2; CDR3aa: CASSVTGFTDTQYF
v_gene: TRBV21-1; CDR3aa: CASSKGSGQSETQYF
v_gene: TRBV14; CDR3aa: CASSTRQGGFGEKLFF
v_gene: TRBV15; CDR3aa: CATSLMSGELFF
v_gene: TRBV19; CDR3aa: CASKWREFSNEQFF
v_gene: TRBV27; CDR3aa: CATHFSVGVKTGELFF
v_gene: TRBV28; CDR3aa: CASSWAGAGGYTF